This TCR beta chain was identified during a study of OX40 agonist ivuxolimab in advanced cancers. Study-level background: Ivuxolimab was an agonistic, fully human IgG2 monoclonal antibody directed against OX40 (CD134), a costimulatory receptor. Partial responses occurred in three dose-escalation patients: two with cutaneous melanoma and one with hepatocellular carcinoma. Peripheral TCRbeta sequencing aimed to test whether ivuxolimab altered TCR sequence diversity and caused clonal T-cell expansion. Of the roughly 52 dose-escalation patients, hepatocellular carcinoma was present in approximately 20, melanoma in about 15, renal cell carcinoma in 9 and head and neck cancer in 9. The paper covers the monotherapy dose-escalation part of the phase I ivuxolimab trial, which included N ≈ 57 patients. Intravenous ivuxolimab was administered to patients every 2 weeks at six dose levels: 0.01, 0.1, 0.3, 1.5, 3 and 10 mg/kg. The dose-escalation cohort was about 83% male with a mean age of 60 years, ranging from roughly 20 to 80. Prior anti-PD-1, anti-PD-L1 or anti-CTLA-4 therapy was permitted, and about two fifths of dose-escalation patients had received checkpoint inhibitors.

Notes on this clone: Its antigen target is currently unknown. No qualities accompany the bases; no much larger clone lies one base away.

The germline ends are 12 bases apart after V is trimmed by 1 base and J by 3 bases. The germline V gene (reference sequence) gives CDR1 as GTSNPN and CDR2 as SVGIG. The CDR3 sequence holds 14 residues, the cysteine and phenylalanine included. Only CDR3 DNA is held: 42 bases, read in frame from base 1. Patients with a history of autoimmune disease or receiving systemic immunosuppression were excluded from the trial. Peripheral blood for TCR sequencing was collected from all dose cohorts at baseline, on cycle 4 day 1, and on cycle 7 day 1. Samples were obtained from an open-label, multicenter, first-in-human phase I dose-escalation trial of ivuxolimab. The trial enrolled adults with locally advanced or metastatic head and neck squamous cell, hepatocellular, melanoma or renal cell carcinoma. Before TCR sequencing, CD4+ T cells and CD8+ T cells were sorted from peripheral blood as separate populations.

Findings and caveats that apply to the study as a whole: On average, CD8+ T cells showed more expanded clones than CD4+ T cells after ivuxolimab. Partial responders in the 0.1-3.0 mg/kg groups had among the lowest normalized peripheral clonal expansion, especially among CD8+ T cells. The antigen specificity of the clonally expanded peripheral T cells was not determined. At doses of 0.1 to 3.0 mg/kg, clonal expansion of both CD4+ and CD8+ blood T cells was observed from baseline to week 6. Low levels of normalized T-cell clonal expansion were also seen in some patients who did not respond.

For sequencing of the TCRbeta CDR3 region, genomic DNA was extracted from the sorted cells. The immunoSEQ Assay was used for sequencing of TCRbeta CDR3 regions. Held by TCRdb, this immuneACCESS table contains in-frame sequences only and omits some clones. Under half of the omission traces to an unresolved V gene where checked; the cause of the rest is unknown. In all, the sample holds about 95,000 clones, and 80% to 90% of those were seen once. The top ten clonotypes cover 0.33% of the sample. Material: CD4+ or CD8+ T cells sorted from blood, obtained in a trial of the OX40 agonist ivuxolimab. The rearranged segments are TRBV30 and TRBJ1-2; tentative D gene TRBD1, with 5 bases matching. This TCR was recovered from an adult with an advanced solid tumor such as melanoma, head and neck, liver or kidney cancer. Read as DNA, the sequence is TGTGCCTGGAGTGCCCAGGGCCCTTACTATGGCTACACCTTC. The translation is CAWSAQGPYYGYTF.